A single sample is the source of the 8 T cell receptor beta chains below, sequenced in a study of T cell responses to AZD1222 COVID-19 vaccine. Sequenced by immunoSEQ multiplex PCR; TCRdb stores in-frame clones only, minus some. The table has approximately 150,000 clones, around nine tenths seen once. Material: peripheral blood, obtained on day 0 of AZD1222 vaccination. The source is an adult in good health.

This clone was seen only a few times. The chain combines TRBV2 with TRBJ2-6; unclear D gene. From germline, CDR1 is SNHLY and CDR2 FYNNEI. Trimming took 6 bases from V and 7 from J, leaving 10 bases between them. This CDR3 is built from 13 residues. CDR3 sequence reads: CASRAPVANVLTF. The CDR3 DNA reads TGTGCCAGCAGGGCCCCGGTTGCCAACGTCCTGACTTTC.

The table lists this clone with a count of one. The chain couples TRBV3-1 (or the pseudogene TRBV3-2) to TRBJ2-2, with 8 bases fitting TRBD2. CDR3 length: 15 residues. The V segment lost 4 bases and the J segment 9 bases; nucleotides outside the gene matches: 10. The germline gives CDR1 LGHDT, CDR2 YNNKEL (reference sequence). CDR3 amino acids: CASSPSGSPLWELFF. The CDR3 DNA reads TGTGCCAGCAGCCCCAGCGGGAGCCCCTTGTGGGAGCTGTTTTTT.

This clone has only one observation. V is TRBV2 and J is TRBJ1-5; TRBD1 might be the D (6 bases). Trimming took 5 bases from V and 7 from J, leaving 12 bases between them. In germline, CDR1 is SNHLY, CDR2 FYNNEI. The CDR3 runs to 13 residues. The CDR3 loop reads CASSFPGEQPQHF. The CDR3 DNA sequence: TGTGCCAGCAGTTTCCCAGGGGAGCAGCCCCAGCATTTT.

The genes are TRBV7-9 and TRBJ1-1; D unresolved. The CDR3 covers 11 residues. V was trimmed by 2 bases and J by 6 bases, leaving 4 bases between them. CDR1 is SEHNR, CDR2 FQNEAQ, per germline (reference sequence). The CDR3 here is CASSLSAEAFF. In DNA form, the CDR3 reads TGTGCCAGCAGCTTATCTGCTGAAGCTTTCTTT.

The chain joins TRBV6-1 to TRBJ1-1; 9 bases are shared with TRBD1. V lost 3 bases, J lost 4 bases, and 6 bases stayed unmatched. The CDR3 totals 15 residues. CDR1 MNHNS and CDR2 SASEGT come from the germline V gene. Here the CDR3 DNA reads TGTGCCAGCAGTGAGGGGACAGGGAGCGTCACTGAAGCTTTCTTT. This sequence encodes CASSEGTGSVTEAFF.

This clone was observed a single time. The chain uses TRBV28 and TRBJ1-2, with TRBD1 matching over 7 bases. Germline V gene sequence: CDR1 MDHEN, CDR2 SYDVKM. The CDR3 sequence is 13 residues long. Trimming took 6 bases from V and 6 from J; bases not matched to a gene: 7. CDR3: CASRTPGTDGYTF. In nucleotides, the CDR3 is TGTGCCAGCAGGACGCCCGGGACAGATGGCTACACCTTC.

The chain employs TRBV14 and TRBJ2-7, with D perhaps TRBD2 (6 bases). Germline CDR1 and CDR2: SGHDN and FVKESK. Between the trimmed V and J ends, which lost 1 base and 3 bases, there was a span of 22 bases. The CDR3 has 18 residues. Written as DNA, the CDR3 is TGTGCCAGCAGCCAAGGGGGAAGAATTCAGGACTACCACTACGAGCAGTACTTC. It yields the protein CASSQGGRIQDYHYEQYF. The whole variable domain, filled in from reference TRBV14 and TRBJ2-7, reads EAGVTQFPSHSVIEKGQTVTLRCDPISGHDNLYWYRRVMGKEIKFLLHFVKESKQDESGMPNNRFLAERTGGTYSTLKVQPAELEDSGVYFCASSQGGRIQDYHYEQYFGPGTRLTVT.

This chain connects TRBV6-1 to TRBJ2-5; no firm D call. Looked up from germline, CDR1 is MNHNS and CDR2 is SASEGT. The CDR3 contains 11 residues. Trimming removed 6 bases at V and 2 bases at J, with 4 bases between. The CDR3 spells CASSPQETQYF. In nucleotides, the CDR3 is TGTGCCAGCAGCCCACAAGAGACCCAGTACTTC.